This T cell receptor (beta chain) was retrieved from a study of blood T cell repertoires in COVID-19. Background on the study: Collection of acute and convalescent COVID-19 samples took place in the United States, Italy and Spain. Sources were T cells, B-cell-depleted T cells, or PBMCs; the material itself was cDNA or gDNA.

Trimming took 3 bases from V and 4 from J; bases not matched to a gene: 7. The V gene's germline CDR1 is SGDLS and CDR2 YYNGEE. CDR3 length equals 15 residues. As originally analysed: Nucleated cell number was recorded as an estimate derived from reference gene primer amplification. The assay was immunoSEQ multiplex PCR, and TCRdb's table has in-frame clones only and misses some. V, J and clone size were drawn from that table, and D and trimming were deduced from the DNA. The profile shows about 140,000 clones, roughly 86% of them singletons. This TCR derives from a human donor in a cohort sampled during active COVID-19. Sequences were obtained from peripheral blood. The V and J genes are TRBV9 and TRBJ2-1, with 7 positions matching TRBD2. The CDR3 protein is CASSALGGGYNEQFF. CDR3 nucleotides: TGTGCCAGCAGCGCCCTTGGGGGGGGGTACAATGAGCAGTTCTTC.